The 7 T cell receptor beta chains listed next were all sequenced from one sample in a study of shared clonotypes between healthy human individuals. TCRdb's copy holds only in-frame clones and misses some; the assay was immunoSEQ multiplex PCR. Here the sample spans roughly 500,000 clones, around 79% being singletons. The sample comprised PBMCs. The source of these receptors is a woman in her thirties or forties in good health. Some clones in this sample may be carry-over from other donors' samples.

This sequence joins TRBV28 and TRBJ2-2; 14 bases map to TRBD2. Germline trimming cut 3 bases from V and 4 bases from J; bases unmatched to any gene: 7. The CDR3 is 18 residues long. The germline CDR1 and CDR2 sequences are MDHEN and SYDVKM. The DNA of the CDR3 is TGTGCCAGCAGTTTCCAAAGGGGACTAGCGGGAGTCACCGGGGAGCTGTTTTTT. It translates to CASSFQRGLAGVTGELFF. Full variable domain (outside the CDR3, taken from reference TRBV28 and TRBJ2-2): DVKVTQSSRYLVKRTGEKVFLECVQDMDHENMFWYRQDPGLGLRLIYFSYDVKMKEKGDIPEGYSVSREKKERFSLILESASTNQTSMYLCASSFQRGLAGVTGELFFGEGSRLTVL.

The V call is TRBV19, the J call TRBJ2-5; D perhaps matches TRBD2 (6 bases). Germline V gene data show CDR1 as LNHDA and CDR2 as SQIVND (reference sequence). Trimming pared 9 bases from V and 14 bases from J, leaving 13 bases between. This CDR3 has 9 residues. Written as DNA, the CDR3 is TGTGCCAGCGGGACTCCCGAATACTTC. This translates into CASGTPEYF.

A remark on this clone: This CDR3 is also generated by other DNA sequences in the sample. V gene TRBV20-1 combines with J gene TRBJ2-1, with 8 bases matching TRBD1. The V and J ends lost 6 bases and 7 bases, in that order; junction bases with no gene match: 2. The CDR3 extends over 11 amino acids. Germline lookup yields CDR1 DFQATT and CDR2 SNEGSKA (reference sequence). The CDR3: CSADRGNEQFF. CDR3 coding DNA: TGCAGTGCCGACAGGGGAAATGAGCAGTTCTTC.

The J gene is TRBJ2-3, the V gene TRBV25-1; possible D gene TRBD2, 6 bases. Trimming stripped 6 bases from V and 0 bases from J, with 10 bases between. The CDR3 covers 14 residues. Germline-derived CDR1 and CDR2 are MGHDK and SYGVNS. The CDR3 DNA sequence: TGTGCCAGCAGCCCGGGACTGAGCACAGATACGCAGTATTTT. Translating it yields CASSPGLSTDTQYF.

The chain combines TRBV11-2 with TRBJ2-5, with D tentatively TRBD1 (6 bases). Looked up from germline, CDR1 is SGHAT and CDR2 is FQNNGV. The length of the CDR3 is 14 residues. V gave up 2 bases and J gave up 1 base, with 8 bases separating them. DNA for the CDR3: TGTGCCAGCAGCTTATCGGACAGCCAAGAGACCCAGTACTTC. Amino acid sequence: CASSLSDSQETQYF.

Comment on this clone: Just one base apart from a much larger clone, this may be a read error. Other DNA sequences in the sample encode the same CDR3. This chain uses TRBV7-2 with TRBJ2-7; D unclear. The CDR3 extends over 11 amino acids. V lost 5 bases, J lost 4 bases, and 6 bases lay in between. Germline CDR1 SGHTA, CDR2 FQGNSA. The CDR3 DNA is TGTGCCAGCAGCCCGGGTTACGAGCAGTACTTC. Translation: CASSPGYEQYF.

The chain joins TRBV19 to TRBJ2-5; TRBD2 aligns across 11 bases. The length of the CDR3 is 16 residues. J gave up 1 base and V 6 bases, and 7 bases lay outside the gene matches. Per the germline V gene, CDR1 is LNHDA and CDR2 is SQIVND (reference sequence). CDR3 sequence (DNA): TGTGCCAGTAGCGTAAGGACTAGCGGGTTCCAAGAGACCCAGTACTTC. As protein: CASSVRTSGFQETQYF.